These T cell receptor beta chains were read from a single sample in a study of blood T cell repertoires in COVID-19. Repertoires were generated with immunoSEQ multiplex PCR, while TCRdb's copy carries only in-frame clones and drops some. The table includes about 110,000 clones, 80% to 90% detected once. Sequencing was done on a sample of peripheral blood. These TCRs come from a human donor in a cohort sampled during active COVID-19. Each CDR3 is given with its conserved first and last residue. The D gene is left open where the match is weak. The size of a clone is reported for some rows only, either as once, few or many, or as a class for expanded clones.

D: -; V: TRBV7-3; size: once; J: TRBJ2-6; DNA: TGTGCCAGCAGCGAACAGGAGACTGGGGCCAACGTCCTGACTTTC; CDR3: CASSEQETGANVLTF
D: -; V: TRBV7-9; size: -; J: TRBJ2-3; DNA: TGTGCCAGCAGCCGGAGCACTACAGATACGCAGTATTTT; CDR3: CASSRSTTDTQYF
D: TRBD1; V: TRBV5-1; size: -; J: TRBJ2-7; DNA: TGCGCCAGCAGCTTTTCCGGGACAGGGGGGTACGAGCAGTACTTC; CDR3: CASSFSGTGGYEQYF
D: TRBD2; V: TRBV7-2; size: -; J: TRBJ2-5; DNA: TGTGCCAGCAGCTTAGAAGGGCTAGCGGGAGGCGAGACCCAGTACTTC; CDR3: CASSLEGLAGGETQYF
D: -; V: TRBV27; size: -; J: TRBJ1-6; DNA: TGTGCCAGCACCTGGGGGGTCAATTCACCCCTCCACTTT; CDR3: CASTWGVNSPLHF
D: TRBD1; V: TRBV18; size: -; J: TRBJ1-6; DNA: TGTGCCAGCTCACTCGGACAGGATAATTCACCCCTCCACTTT; CDR3: CASSLGQDNSPLHF
D: -; V: TRBV19; size: -; J: TRBJ2-6; DNA: TGTGCCAGTAGTATAGTCGAGGGGAGGACTGGGGCCAACGTCCTGACTTTC; CDR3: CASSIVEGRTGANVLTF
D: TRBD2; V: TRBV9; size: -; J: TRBJ2-1; DNA: TGTGCCAGCAGCGCAGCTGGGACTAGCGGAAATGAGCAGTTCTTC; CDR3: CASSAAGTSGNEQFF
D: TRBD1; V: TRBV14; size: -; J: TRBJ2-7; DNA: TGTGCCAGCAGACCTACCGGACAGGGCTACGAGCAGTACTTC; CDR3: CASRPTGQGYEQYF
D: -; V: TRBV5-5; size: -; J: TRBJ2-7; DNA: TGTGCCAGCAGCCCTACTATGGGCGAGCAGTACTTC; CDR3: CASSPTMGEQYF
D: TRBD2; V: TRBV7-6; size: once; J: TRBJ2-1; DNA: TGTGCCAGCAGCTTCGGGACTAGTGGGTACAATGAGCAGTTCTTC; CDR3: CASSFGTSGYNEQFF
D: -; V: TRBV28; size: -; J: TRBJ2-1; DNA: TGTGCCAGCAGTCAGGAGGGCGGTGAGCAGTTCTTC; CDR3: CASSQEGGEQFF
D: TRBD1; V: TRBV5-5; size: -; J: TRBJ1-5; DNA: TGTGCCAGCAGCTTGGGGGGGGGACAGGGATACCCCCAGCATTTT; CDR3: CASSLGGGQGYPQHF
D: -; V: TRBV9; size: -; J: TRBJ2-1; DNA: TGTGCCAGCAGCGCCTTCGGGGGTCCAAACTCCTACAATGAGCAGTTCTTC; CDR3: CASSAFGGPNSYNEQFF
D: -; V: TRBV30; size: -; J: TRBJ1-5; DNA: TGTGCCTGGAATAAGGGAGCAAATCAGCCCCAGCATTTT; CDR3: CAWNKGANQPQHF
D: -; V: TRBV10-2; size: few; J: TRBJ2-3; DNA: TGCGCCAGTCGACTAAAGTACACAGATACGCAGTATTTT; CDR3: CASRLKYTDTQYF
D: TRBD1; V: TRBV18; size: -; J: TRBJ1-1; DNA: TGTGCCAGCTCACCAGGGACAGGGGAAAACACTGAAGCTTTCTTT; CDR3: CASSPGTGENTEAFF
D: -; V: TRBV7-9; size: -; J: TRBJ2-7; DNA: TGTGCCAGCAGCTTTCAGGCATCCTACGAGCAGTACTTC; CDR3: CASSFQASYEQYF
D: TRBD2; V: TRBV3-1/TRBV3-2; size: -; J: TRBJ2-2; DNA: TGTGCCAGCAGCCTGCTGACTAGCGGGACCGGCCCCGGGGAGCTGTTTTTT; CDR3: CASSLLTSGTGPGELFF
D: -; V: TRBV10-3; size: few; J: TRBJ1-1; DNA: TGTGCCACTGTAGGGACACTGGGGAACACTGAAGCTTTCTTT; CDR3: CATVGTLGNTEAFF
D: -; V: TRBV2; size: -; J: TRBJ2-2; DNA: TGTGCCAGCAGTGTTAAGGTAGCATCCCCCGGGGAGCTGTTTTTT; CDR3: CASSVKVASPGELFF
D: -; V: TRBV27; size: once; J: TRBJ2-1; DNA: TGTGCCAGCACTCCCTCCGGGGGCTCCTACAATGAGCAGTTCTTC; CDR3: CASTPSGGSYNEQFF
D: TRBD2; V: TRBV29-1; size: -; J: TRBJ2-3; DNA: TGCAGCGTTGGGGGTAGCGGGGGCCGAGGCAGCACAGATACGCAGTATTTT; CDR3: CSVGGSGGRGSTDTQYF
D: -; V: TRBV2; size: -; J: TRBJ2-5; DNA: TGTGCCAGCAGTGAAGACTCGTCCGGGACCCAGTACTTC; CDR3: CASSEDSSGTQYF
D: -; V: TRBV27; size: -; J: TRBJ1-4; DNA: TGTGCCAGCTCCCGTGTTGATTGGCCGAGGGAAAAACTGTTTTTT; CDR3: CASSRVDWPREKLFF
D: -; V: TRBV5-8; size: -; J: TRBJ1-5; DNA: TGTGCCAGCAGCTTTAATCCTTATAATCAGCCCCAGCATTTT; CDR3: CASSFNPYNQPQHF
D: -; V: TRBV2; size: -; J: TRBJ1-2; DNA: TGTGCCAGCAGTGAAGCGGACAGTTATGGCTACACCTTC; CDR3: CASSEADSYGYTF
D: TRBD1; V: TRBV11-2; size: -; J: TRBJ1-1; DNA: TGTGCCAGCAGTAGGGGGCTCGTCACTGAAGCTTTCTTT; CDR3: CASSRGLVTEAFF